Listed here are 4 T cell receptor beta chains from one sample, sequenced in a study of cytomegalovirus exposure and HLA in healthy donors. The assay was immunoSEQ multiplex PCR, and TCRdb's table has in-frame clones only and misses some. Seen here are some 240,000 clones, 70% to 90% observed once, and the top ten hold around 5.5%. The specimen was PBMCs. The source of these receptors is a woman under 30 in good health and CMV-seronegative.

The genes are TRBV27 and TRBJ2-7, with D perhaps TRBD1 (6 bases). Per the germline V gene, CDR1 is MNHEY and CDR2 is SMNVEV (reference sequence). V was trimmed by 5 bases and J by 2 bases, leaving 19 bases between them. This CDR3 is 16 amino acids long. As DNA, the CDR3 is TGTGCCAGCAGTCCCACGACAGACAGACAGGCCTACGAGCAGTACTTC. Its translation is CASSPTTDRQAYEQYF.

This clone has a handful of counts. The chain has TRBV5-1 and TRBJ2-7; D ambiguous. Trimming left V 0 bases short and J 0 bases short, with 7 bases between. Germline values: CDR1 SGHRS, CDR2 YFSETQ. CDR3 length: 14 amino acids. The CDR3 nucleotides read TGCGCCAGCAGCTTGGCAGCAAGCTCCTACGAGCAGTACTTC. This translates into CASSLAASSYEQYF.

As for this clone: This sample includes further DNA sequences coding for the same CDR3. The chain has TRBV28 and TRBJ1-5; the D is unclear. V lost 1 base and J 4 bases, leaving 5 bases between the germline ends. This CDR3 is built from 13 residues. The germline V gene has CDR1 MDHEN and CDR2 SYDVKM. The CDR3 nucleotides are TGTGCCAGCAGTTTATCGGGTAATCAGCCCCAGCATTTT. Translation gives CASSLSGNQPQHF.

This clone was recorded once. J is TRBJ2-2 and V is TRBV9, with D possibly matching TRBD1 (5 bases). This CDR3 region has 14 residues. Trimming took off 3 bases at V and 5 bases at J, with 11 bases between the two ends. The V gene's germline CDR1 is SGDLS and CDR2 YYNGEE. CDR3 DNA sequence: TGTGCCAGCAGCGGACGGCAGGGAACCGGGGAGCTGTTTTTT. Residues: CASSGRQGTGELFF.